The 22 T cell receptor beta chains below come from one sample, sequenced in a study of T cell repertoires in cytomegalovirus infection. TCRdb reprocessed the reads via MiXCR and lists one record per CDR3 protein. The sample holds about 320,000 distinct CDR3 sequences; 9.5% are singletons and the top ten take 4.3%. The sequenced material came from PBMCs. These receptors were obtained from a human donor in good health (CMV status not recorded). Some clones in this sample may be carry-over from other donors' samples.

This sequence joins TRBV12-3 or TRBV12-4 and TRBJ1-1; D remains unclear. The CDR3 is made up of 17 amino acids. V was clipped by 4 bases and J by 0 bases, with 18 bases between them. The CDR3 bases are TGTGCCAGCAGTTCGCTTCCACAAGCCCATATGAACACTGAAGCTTTCTTT. Its protein product is CASSSLPQAHMNTEAFF.

The chain is built from TRBV6-6 and TRBJ2-2; the match to TRBD1 covers 8 bases. CDR1 is MNHNY and CDR2 is SVGAGI in the germline V gene (reference sequence). The V and J ends lost 6 bases and 7 bases, in that order; junction bases with no gene match: 4. This CDR3 is 13 amino acids long. The DNA of the CDR3 is TGTGCCAGCAGAAGGACAGGGTACGGGGAGCTGTTTTTT. It translates to CASRRTGYGELFF.

Comment on this clonotype: A much more abundant neighbour one base away suggests this may be a read error. The genes are TRBV7-3 and TRBJ2-7; a possible D gene is TRBD1 (6 bases). Germline CDR1 reads SGHTA; CDR2 reads FQGTGA. The CDR3 spans 15 residues. CDR3 DNA: TGTGCCAGCGGCTTAACCGGGACAACCTCCAACGAGCAGTACTTC. Translating gives CASGLTGTTSNEQYF.

This clonotype was counted only a few times. This sequence joins TRBV7-4 and TRBJ2-2; TRBD2 aligns across 13 bases. Germline V gives CDR1 SGHVT, CDR2 SQSDAQ. The CDR3 runs to 16 residues. V was pared by 6 bases and J by 9 bases, with 10 bases of the junction left unmatched. The CDR3, as DNA: TGTGCCAGCAGACCCACTAGCGGGGGGGCCAAGTGGGAGCTGTTTTTT. It specifies CASRPTSGGAKWELFF.

This clonotype was seen at least ten times. The chain couples TRBV28 to TRBJ2-7; D is unclear. V dropped 5 bases and J dropped 5 bases, with 4 bases sitting between them. The V gene's germline CDR1 is MDHEN and CDR2 SYDVKM. The CDR3 loop spans 10 amino acids. The CDR3 DNA is TGTGCCAGCAGTAGAGACGAGCAGTACTTC. It is translated as CASSRDEQYF.

This clonotype turned up a few times. The chain joins TRBV27 to TRBJ2-1, with D maybe TRBD2 (6 bases). The germline CDR1 and CDR2 sequences are MNHEY and SMNVEV (reference sequence). This CDR3 is 15 amino acids long. Trimming cost V 4 bases and J 5 bases, with 15 bases left between them. This chain's CDR3 is CASSYFGSSNNEQFF. The DNA for the CDR3 is TGTGCCAGCAGTTATTTCGGGAGTTCTAACAATGAGCAGTTCTTC.

The chain uses TRBV20-1 and TRBJ2-3; 9 nucleotides align to TRBD2. The CDR3 has 14 amino acids. V shed 3 bases, J shed 5 bases, and the junction held 6 bases outside the gene matches. The V gene's germline CDR1 is DFQATT and CDR2 SNEGSKA (reference sequence). This chain's CDR3 is CSARVSGRIDTQYF. CDR3 bases: TGCAGTGCTAGGGTTAGCGGGAGAATAGATACGCAGTATTTT.

CDR3 sequence: CASSVTGGGVYEQYF. Written as DNA, the CDR3 is TGTGCCAGCAGCGTTACCGGGGGCGGAGTCTACGAGCAGTACTTC. This chain uses TRBV7-6 with TRBJ2-7; D is possibly TRBD1 or TRBD2 (6 bases each). The germline V gene has CDR1 SGHVS and CDR2 FNYEAQ. The V and J ends lost 5 bases and 3 bases respectively, with 17 bases between them. The length of the CDR3 is 15 residues.

A few counts support this clonotype. The rearrangement uses TRBV28 and TRBJ2-2; TRBD1 is a possible D gene (5 bases). The CDR3 covers 15 residues. V gave up 6 bases and J gave up 4 bases, with 15 bases separating them. Germline V gives CDR1 MDHEN, CDR2 SYDVKM. This CDR3 reads CASRQDSIGTGELFF. The CDR3 region has the DNA TGTGCCAGCAGGCAAGACAGTATAGGCACCGGGGAGCTGTTTTTT. Full variable domain (outside the CDR3, taken from reference TRBV28 and TRBJ2-2): DVKVTQSSRYLVKRTGEKVFLECVQDMDHENMFWYRQDPGLGLRLIYFSYDVKMKEKGDIPEGYSVSREKKERFSLILESASTNQTSMYLCASRQDSIGTGELFFGEGSRLTVL.

The chain is built from TRBV6-6 and TRBJ1-4; weak D call: TRBD1 (6 bases). Per germline, CDR1 MNHNY and CDR2 SVGAGI (reference sequence). Trimming shortened V by 4 bases and J by 5 bases, and 14 bases separated the two germline ends. The CDR3 consists of 15 residues. The DNA of the CDR3 is TGTGCCAGCAGTTCCCCGGGACATCCCAATGAAAAACTGTTTTTT. Protein product: CASSSPGHPNEKLFF.

This clonotype was observed a few times. The chain uses TRBV20-1 and TRBJ2-5; D may be TRBD2 (6 bases). Per the germline V gene, CDR1 is DFQATT and CDR2 is SNEGSKA (reference sequence). This CDR3 is 12 amino acids long. V was clipped by 5 bases and J by 9 bases, with 16 bases between them. CDR3 region: CSAGEVGAAQYF. Here the CDR3 DNA reads TGCAGTGCTGGGGAGGTAGGGGCGGCCCAGTACTTC.

This clonotype was detected a few times. This sequence joins TRBV6-2 or TRBV6-3 and TRBJ2-7, with a possible D match to TRBD1 (6 bases). The V and J ends lost 0 bases and 2 bases respectively, with 11 bases between them. Germline V gene sequence: CDR1 MNHEY, CDR2 SVGEGT. This CDR3 has 15 residues. CDR3 sequence (DNA): TGTGCCAGCAGTTACTCGCAGGGGAGAACCTACGAGCAGTACTTC. Protein sequence: CASSYSQGRTYEQYF.

This chain joins TRBV14 and TRBJ2-2; no clear D gene. Trimming stripped 4 bases from V and 5 bases from J, with 8 bases between. The germline V gene encodes CDR1 SGHDN and CDR2 FVKESK. The CDR3 is made up of 13 amino acids. This CDR3 is CASSLKRTGELFF. In nucleotides, the CDR3 is TGTGCCAGCAGCCTCAAGAGAACCGGGGAGCTGTTTTTT.

The chain couples TRBV12-3 or TRBV12-4 to TRBJ2-3; 9 bases are a match to TRBD2. The trim removed 8 bases at V and 3 bases at J, leaving 15 bases unmatched. The CDR3 is 17 amino acids. CDR3 protein: CASHSWGLSGGTDTQYF. Written as DNA, the CDR3 is TGTGCCAGCCACTCATGGGGACTTAGCGGGGGTACAGATACGCAGTATTTT.

This clonotype was recorded a few times. The rearrangement uses TRBV2 and TRBJ2-7, with 7 bases fitting TRBD1. The CDR3 extends over 16 amino acids. V lost 8 bases to trimming and J lost 2 bases; unmatched junction nucleotides: 15. The V gene's germline CDR1 is SNHLY and CDR2 FYNNEI. CDR3 in amino acids: CASFGSGGTATYEQYF. CDR3 in DNA: TGTGCCAGCTTTGGATCCGGTGGGACAGCTACCTACGAGCAGTACTTC.

In its sample, this clonotype was seen a few times. The CDR3 sequence: CASSSRGGVNNQPQHF. The CDR3 coding sequence is TGTGCCAGCAGTTCTAGAGGAGGGGTGAACAATCAGCCCCAGCATTTT. This chain uses TRBV7-2 with TRBJ1-5; tentative D call: TRBD1 (5 bases). Trimming removed 6 bases at V and 3 bases at J, with 18 bases between. CDR1 is SGHTA, CDR2 FQGNSA, per germline. This CDR3 spans 16 amino acids.

This clonotype qualifies as medium-sized. This chain joins TRBV7-8 and TRBJ2-7, with D hard to call. From germline, CDR1 is SGHVS and CDR2 FQNEAQ. Trimming removed 1 base at V and 2 bases at J, with 21 bases between. This CDR3 is 18 amino acids long. The CDR3 region has the DNA TGTGCCAGCAGCTTAGTAGGTTTGGGTAATGAGTGGGCCTACGAGCAGTACTTC. Protein: CASSLVGLGNEWAYEQYF.

This clonotype was recorded a few times. The CDR3 loop reads CASSLPGDNEQFF. For the CDR3, the DNA is TGTGCCAGCAGTTTACCAGGGGACAATGAGCAGTTCTTC. The chain employs TRBV27 and TRBJ2-1; D might be TRBD1 (6 bases). The V end lost 2 bases, the J end lost 5 bases, and 7 bases lay between the germline ends. This CDR3 region has 13 residues. Germline assignment: CDR1 MNHEY and CDR2 SMNVEV (reference sequence).

This clonotype has only a few counts. The chain combines TRBV6-5 with TRBJ2-4; no definite D call. V lost 2 bases, J lost 0 bases, and 8 bases lay in between. CDR3 length equals 15 residues. The germline gives CDR1 MNHEY, CDR2 SVGAGI. The CDR3 coding sequence is TGTGCCAGCAGTTACCTCCCCGGAGCCAAAAACATTCAGTACTTC. Translation gives CASSYLPGAKNIQYF.

This clonotype was picked up many times. The rearrangement links TRBV7-9 to TRBJ2-1, with D possibly called TRBD1 or TRBD2 (6 bases each). The CDR3 spans 15 residues. Per germline, CDR1 SEHNR and CDR2 FQNEAQ (reference sequence). Between the trimmed V and J ends, which lost 5 bases and 8 bases, there was a span of 19 bases. CDR3 nucleotides: TGTGCCAGCAGCCCCACGCCGGGGGCTCTAGATGAGCAGTTCTTC. Translated: CASSPTPGALDEQFF. Filled out from reference TRBV7-9 and TRBJ2-1, the complete variable domain reads DTGVSQNPRHKITKRGQNVTFRCDPISEHNRLYWYRQTLGQGPEFLTYFQNEAQLEKSRLLSDRFSAERPKGSFSTLEIQRTEQGDSAMYLCASSPTPGALDEQFFGPGTRLTVL.

This clonotype was detected ten times or more. The gene calls are TRBV5-5 and TRBJ1-4, with a weak D call TRBD1 (5 bases). Germline V gene lookup returns CDR1 SGHKS and CDR2 YYEKEE (reference sequence). The V end lost 3 bases, the J end lost 0 bases, and 9 bases lay between the germline ends. This CDR3 has 15 amino acids. The CDR3: CASSWDLATNEKLFF. As DNA, the CDR3 is TGTGCCAGCAGCTGGGACCTTGCAACTAATGAAAAACTGTTTTTT.

In this sample, this clonotype turned up a few times. The chain has TRBV14 and TRBJ2-7; TRBD2 agrees at 7 bases. This CDR3 contains 13 residues. Germline V gene data show CDR1 as SGHDN and CDR2 as FVKESK. With 6 bases clipped from V and 2 bases from J, the junction kept 4 bases outside the gene matches. The CDR3 DNA sequence: TGTGCCAGCAGACCTGGGACTACCTACGAGCAGTACTTC. As protein: CASRPGTTYEQYF.